The 23 T cell receptor beta chains below all came from one sample that was sequenced in a study of blood T cell repertoires in COVID-19. The table came from immunoSEQ multiplex PCR; TCRdb's copy has only in-frame clones and leaves some out. The repertoire holds 490,000 or so clones, with less than 90% as singletons. Sequencing was carried out using PBMCs or T cells enriched from blood (not recorded which). Receptors were obtained from a woman in her sixties or seventies who had recovered from COVID-19.

The chain joins TRBV7-6 to TRBJ2-5; 12 nucleotides match TRBD2. Germline V gene lookup returns CDR1 SGHVS and CDR2 FNYEAQ. CDR3 size: 16 residues. Losses at the gene ends were 2 bases for V and 6 bases for J; bases not matched to a gene: 7. The CDR3 sequence: CASSLTGTSGLKTQYF. The CDR3 region has the DNA TGTGCCAGCAGCTTAACCGGGACTAGCGGGCTAAAGACCCAGTACTTC. Full variable domain (outside the CDR3, taken from reference TRBV7-6 and TRBJ2-5): GAGVSQSPRYKVTKRGQDVALRCDPISGHVSLYWYRQALGQGPEFLTYFNYEAQQDKSGLPNDRFSAERPEGSISTLTIQRTEQRDSAMYRCASSLTGTSGLKTQYFGPGTRLLVL.

This chain uses TRBV15 with TRBJ2-2; D might be TRBD2 (6 bases). Trimming stripped 1 base from V and 0 bases from J, with 9 bases between. The CDR3 is made up of 16 amino acids. Germline-derived CDR1 and CDR2 are LNHNV and YYDKDF (reference sequence). CDR3 loop: CATSRGDFANTGELFF. CDR3 in DNA: TGTGCCACCAGCAGAGGGGACTTCGCGAACACCGGGGAGCTGTTTTTT. The whole variable domain, remainder taken from reference TRBV15 and TRBJ2-2, is DAMVIQNPRYQVTQFGKPVTLSCSQTLNHNVMYWYQQKSSQAPKLLFHYYDKDFNNEADTPDNFQSRRPNTSFCFLDIRSPGLGDTAMYLCATSRGDFANTGELFFGEGSRLTVL.

The chain links TRBV13 to TRBJ2-7; the D is unclear. The germline gives CDR1 PRHDT, CDR2 FYEKMQ (reference sequence). Trimming cost V 0 bases and J 4 bases, with 7 bases left between them. This CDR3 contains 13 residues. The DNA of the CDR3 is TGTGCCAGCAGCTTAGGGGGCCAGTACGAGCAGTACTTC. Translating it yields CASSLGGQYEQYF.

The genes are TRBV11-3 and TRBJ2-5, with 16 positions matching TRBD2. J was trimmed by 6 bases and V by 5 bases; bases with no gene match: 12. The germline gives CDR1 SGHNT, CDR2 YENEEA. The CDR3 is 18 residues long. The CDR3 DNA reads as TGTGCCAGCAGCCCGGGGACTAGCGGGGGGGCCAAGGTGCAGACCCAGTACTTC. It codes for CASSPGTSGGAKVQTQYF.

This chain links TRBV5-1 with TRBJ2-7, with D perhaps matching TRBD1 (5 bases). Germline V lookup: CDR1 SGHRS, CDR2 YFSETQ. Between the trimmed V and J ends, which lost 5 bases and 3 bases, there was a span of 15 bases. This CDR3 spans 14 amino acids. In DNA form, the CDR3 reads TGCGCCAGCAGTTCCGTGGACACCTACTACGAGCAGTACTTC. Its translation: CASSSVDTYYEQYF.

This rearrangement joins TRBV11-2 to TRBJ2-2; D might be TRBD2 (7 bases). The CDR3 is 16 amino acids. Germline loops: CDR1 SGHAT, CDR2 FQNNGV. The ends were cut back, 5 bases at V and 5 bases at J, with 18 bases in the middle. In nucleotides, the CDR3 is TGTGCCAGCAGCCAGAAAGGGGGGGTCCGAACCGGGGAGCTGTTTTTT. As protein: CASSQKGGVRTGELFF.

The chain uses TRBV10-3 and TRBJ2-3; D gene ambiguous. Germline CDR1 reads ENHRY; CDR2 reads SYGVKD. Deletions cut 3 bases from V and 9 bases from J, with 10 bases between. This CDR3 is built from 12 residues. CDR3 sequence: CAISDSGPTQYF. The CDR3 DNA follows: TGTGCCATCAGTGATTCTGGCCCGACGCAGTATTTT.

This clone was picked up one time. The chain combines TRBV28 with TRBJ2-3; 7 bases line up with TRBD2. Per the germline V gene, CDR1 is MDHEN and CDR2 is SYDVKM. The CDR3 covers 16 residues. Losses at the gene ends were 6 bases for V and 1 base for J; bases not matched to a gene: 10. As DNA, the CDR3 is TGTGCCAGCAGCGGCGGGGGTACTTCTCGCACAGATACGCAGTATTTT. Translating it yields CASSGGGTSRTDTQYF.

Notes on this clone: The identical CDR3 is also encoded by other nucleotide sequences in the sample. The chain combines TRBV5-1 with TRBJ1-3, with D unclear. This CDR3 has 14 residues. Trimming stripped 0 bases from V and 4 bases from J, with 8 bases between. Germline V gives CDR1 SGHRS, CDR2 YFSETQ. CDR3 DNA sequence: TGCGCCAGCAGCTTGGGAGGAGACGGAAACACCATATATTTT. Translating gives CASSLGGDGNTIYF. The full variable domain, in which reference TRBV5-1 and TRBJ1-3 provide the parts outside the CDR3, is KAGVTQTPRYLIKTRGQQVTLSCSPISGHRSVSWYQQTPGQGLQFLFEYFSETQRNKGNFPGRFSGRQFSNSRSEMNVSTLELGDSALYLCASSLGGDGNTIYFGEGSWLTVV.

The V call is TRBV18, the J call TRBJ2-1; 9 nucleotides line up with TRBD2. Germline lookup yields CDR1 KGHSH and CDR2 LQKENI. The CDR3 runs to 18 residues. V shed 3 bases and J 0 bases; nucleotides not matched to a gene: 9. CDR3 amino acids: CASSPTLAGPSSYNEQFF. CDR3 bases: TGTGCCAGCTCACCGACTCTAGCGGGGCCTAGCTCCTACAATGAGCAGTTCTTC.

This chain connects TRBV18 to TRBJ2-1; unclear D gene. V was clipped by 2 bases and J by 10 bases, with 9 bases between them. Germline CDR1 KGHSH, CDR2 LQKENI. The CDR3 loop spans 12 amino acids. The CDR3 here is CASSPILAEQFF. In DNA, the CDR3 is TGTGCCAGCTCACCAATACTCGCAGAGCAGTTCTTC.

The chain combines TRBV7-2 with TRBJ2-7, with TRBD1 matching over 10 bases. Germline V gives CDR1 SGHTA, CDR2 FQGNSA. This CDR3 region has 15 residues. V shed 0 bases and J 6 bases; nucleotides not matched to a gene: 5. The CDR3 reads CASSLARDRGGEQYV. CDR3 bases: TGTGCCAGCAGCTTAGCCCGGGACAGGGGAGGCGAGCAGTACGTC.

The chain joins TRBV12-3 or TRBV12-4 to TRBJ2-7; a weak D match, TRBD1 (7 bases). The CDR3 spans 13 residues. Trimming took off 4 bases at V and 2 bases at J, with 9 bases between the two ends. CDR3 sequence reads: CASSSRGAYEQYF. For the CDR3, the DNA is TGTGCCAGCAGTTCCAGGGGGGCCTACGAGCAGTACTTC.

About this clone itself: Other DNA sequences in this specimen translate into the identical CDR3. The CDR3 region has the DNA TGTGCCACCAGTGACGACAGGACTAACTATGGCTACACCTTC. Protein product: CATSDDRTNYGYTF. J is TRBJ1-2 and V is TRBV24-1, with D possibly matching TRBD1 (6 bases). Germline V gene sequence: CDR1 KGHDR, CDR2 SFDVKD. The germline V and J ends were trimmed by 4 bases and 0 bases, with 8 bases remaining between them. The CDR3 has 14 residues.

The chain uses TRBV7-2 and TRBJ2-5, with 8 positions matching TRBD1. The CDR3 totals 16 residues. The ends lost 2 bases at V and 5 bases at J; junction bases unmatched: 10. CDR1 is SGHTA, CDR2 FQGNSA, per germline. CDR3 nucleotides: TGTGCCAGCAGCTTAACGGGCAGGGGGCGAGGCGAGACCCAGTACTTC. As protein: CASSLTGRGRGETQYF.

The chain joins TRBV4-1 to TRBJ1-1; possibly TRBD1 for D (5 bases). Germline values: CDR1 MGHRA, CDR2 YSYEKL. The CDR3 is 13 amino acids. Between the trimmed V and J ends, which lost 6 bases and 1 base, there was a span of 9 bases. The DNA of the CDR3 is TGCGCCAGCAGAGGAGGGGCGAACACTGAAGCTTTCTTT. It codes for CASRGGANTEAFF.

The chain uses TRBV11-2 and TRBJ1-5; 10 bases align to TRBD1. The germline V gene has CDR1 SGHAT and CDR2 FQNNGV. Trimming removed 5 bases from V and 6 bases from J; junction bases left unmatched: 13. This CDR3 spans 17 amino acids. CDR3 sequence (DNA): TGTGCCAGCAGCACAGAACCCGGGACAGGGGCTGGTCAGCCCCAGCATTTT. Protein: CASSTEPGTGAGQPQHF.

V usage is TRBV20-1 and J usage is TRBJ1-2; a possible D gene is TRBD1 (5 bases). The germline V and J ends were trimmed by 6 bases and 6 bases, with 8 bases remaining between them. The length of the CDR3 is 10 residues. Per germline, CDR1 DFQATT and CDR2 SNEGSKA (reference sequence). DNA for the CDR3: TGCAGTGCCGGGGGGAATGGCTACACCTTC. Its translation: CSAGGNGYTF.

This clone was detected only a few times. V gene TRBV29-1 combines with J gene TRBJ1-1, with D perhaps matching TRBD1 (5 bases). Germline values: CDR1 SQVTM, CDR2 ANQGSEA. The CDR3 is 16 residues long. Trimming cost V 6 bases and J 1 base, with 21 bases left between them. In DNA form, the CDR3 reads TGCAGCGTGAAAGGGGCTTCAAGCCGATCGAACACTGAAGCTTTCTTT. Translating gives CSVKGASSRSNTEAFF.

This sequence joins TRBV7-8 and TRBJ1-1; 7 positions agree with TRBD1. Germline assignment: CDR1 SGHVS and CDR2 FQNEAQ. V trimming: 3 bases; J trimming: 7 bases; junction bases outside the gene matches: 5. CDR3 length equals 13 residues. The CDR3 is CASSFTRQGEAFF. In DNA, the CDR3 is TGTGCCAGCAGCTTTACCCGACAGGGTGAAGCTTTCTTT.

The rearrangement links TRBV28 to TRBJ2-2; 8 bases line up with TRBD1. Germline CDR1 MDHEN, CDR2 SYDVKM. CDR3 length equals 17 residues. J gave up 0 bases and V 2 bases, and 5 bases lay outside the gene matches. In DNA, the CDR3 is TGTGCCAGCAGTTTAAGGGACAGGAGCTCGAACACCGGGGAGCTGTTTTTT. Its translation: CASSLRDRSSNTGELFF. The full variable domain, its missing parts supplied by reference TRBV28 and TRBJ2-2, is DVKVTQSSRYLVKRTGEKVFLECVQDMDHENMFWYRQDPGLGLRLIYFSYDVKMKEKGDIPEGYSVSREKKERFSLILESASTNQTSMYLCASSLRDRSSNTGELFFGEGSRLTVL.

A word on this clone: This sample includes further DNA sequences coding for the same CDR3. The chain recombines TRBV5-1 with TRBJ2-5, with 10 bases that match TRBD1. The ends lost 0 bases at V and 3 bases at J; junction bases unmatched: 2. Germline CDR1 is SGHRS and CDR2 is YFSETQ. The CDR3 has 15 residues. The CDR3 bases are TGCGCCAGCAGCTTGGCCGGGACAGGGGAAGAGACCCAGTACTTC. Protein sequence: CASSLAGTGEETQYF.

The chain couples TRBV6-5 to TRBJ2-2; TRBD1 agrees at 7 bases. Germline V gene sequence: CDR1 MNHEY, CDR2 SVGAGI. The CDR3 has 16 residues. Trimming cost V 3 bases and J 1 base; bases outside gene matches: 5. In DNA, the CDR3 is TGTGCCAGCAGTTATGTGAGGGGGCGGAACACCGGGGAGCTGTTTTTT. Its translation is CASSYVRGRNTGELFF.